This T cell receptor beta chain originates from a study of blood T cell repertoires in COVID-19. Assay: immunoSEQ multiplex PCR; the TCRdb copy retains only in-frame clones and omits some. This table has some 250,000 clones, 65% to 85% appearing once. This CDR3 contains 16 residues. V lost 0 bases and J lost 2; bases outside the gene matches: 5. Germline V gene lookup returns CDR1 SGHVS and CDR2 FNYEAQ. The clonotype was recovered from a middle-aged man with acute or convalescent COVID-19. The genes are TRBV7-6 and TRBJ2-3, with 7 bases fitting TRBD1. Sample: peripheral blood. CDR3 protein: CASSLAPGQNTDTQYF. The CDR3 DNA sequence: TGTGCCAGCAGCTTAGCCCCGGGACAGAACACAGATACGCAGTATTTT.